This T cell receptor beta chain came from a study of preoperative IRX-2 immunotherapy in early breast cancer. Produced via immunoSEQ multiplex PCR; TCRdb's table is partial and in-frame only. The repertoire consists of roughly 10,000 clones, with around 85% occurring once and the leading ten covering approximately 5.6%. V gave up 3 bases and J gave up 1 base; unmatched junction bases: 5. The germline V gene has CDR1 WSHSY and CDR2 SAAADI. The CDR3 loop spans 16 amino acids. Stated treatment: preoperative locoregional IRX-2 cytokine immunotherapy. Preoperative locoregional IRX-2 cytokine immunotherapy was tested in the phase Ib source study.

The chain links TRBV10-2 to TRBJ2-4, with 8 bases identical to TRBD2. The sequencing used lymph node tissue, collected before IRX-2 immunotherapy. This sequence was found in a human donor with breast cancer. The CDR3 nucleotides read TGCGCCAGCAGTGATATAGGCGGGAGGGCCAAAAACATTCAGTACTTC. This gives the protein CASSDIGGRAKNIQYF.